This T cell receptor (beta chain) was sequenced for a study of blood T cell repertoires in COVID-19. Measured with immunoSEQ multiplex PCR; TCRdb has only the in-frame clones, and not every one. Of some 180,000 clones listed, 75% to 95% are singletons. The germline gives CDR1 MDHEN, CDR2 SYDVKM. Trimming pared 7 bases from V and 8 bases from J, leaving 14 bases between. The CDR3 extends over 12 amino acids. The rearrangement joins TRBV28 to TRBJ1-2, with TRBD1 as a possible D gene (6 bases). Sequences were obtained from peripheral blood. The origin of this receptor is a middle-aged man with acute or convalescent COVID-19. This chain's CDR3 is CASTQGRLGYTF. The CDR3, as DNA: TGTGCCAGCACACAGGGACGGCTCGGCTACACCTTC.